Presented here are 29 T cell receptor beta chains from one specimen sequenced in a study of blood T cell repertoires in COVID-19. Data came from immunoSEQ multiplex PCR; TCRdb stores just in-frame clones and leaves some out. Among about 230,000 clones listed, 87% were seen once. Sequencing was done on a sample of peripheral blood. The origin of the receptors is a woman aged 18-29 years who had recovered from COVID-19.

The J gene is TRBJ2-1, the V gene TRBV5-1, with 8 bases lining up with TRBD2. The germline CDR1 and CDR2 sequences are SGHRS and YFSETQ. The CDR3 loop spans 17 amino acids. Trimming took 0 bases from V and 1 from J; bases not matched to a gene: 6. The CDR3 is CASSLGILAVSYNEQFF. CDR3 coding DNA: TGCGCCAGCAGCTTGGGGATACTAGCGGTTTCCTACAATGAGCAGTTCTTC.

This clone came up a few times. This chain links TRBV28 with TRBJ1-6; the D is unclear. With 2 bases removed from V and 10 bases from J, the gap between germline ends came to 15 bases. The V gene's germline CDR1 is MDHEN and CDR2 SYDVKM. The CDR3 consists of 15 residues. CDR3 in DNA: TGTGCCAGCAGTTTAGCCCGACGGGGATCCTCACCCCTCCACTTT. Amino acid sequence: CASSLARRGSSPLHF.

This sequence joins TRBV20-1 and TRBJ2-3; D is perhaps TRBD2 (5 bases). Germline CDR1 and CDR2: DFQATT and SNEGSKA (reference sequence). CDR3 length equals 11 residues. V was pared by 1 base and J by 8 bases, with 7 bases between. For the CDR3, the DNA is TGCAGTGCTAGAGTGGACTCTACGCAGTATTTT. Translation gives CSARVDSTQYF.

The gene calls are TRBV7-9 and TRBJ2-3; TRBD2 agrees at 7 bases. The germline gives CDR1 SEHNR, CDR2 FQNEAQ (reference sequence). The CDR3 has 15 residues. Trimming took 4 bases from V and 2 from J; bases not matched to a gene: 6. The CDR3 loop reads CASSSIAGITDTQYF. CDR3 DNA sequence: TGTGCCAGCAGCTCAATAGCGGGCATCACAGATACGCAGTATTTT.

V and J are TRBV5-5 and TRBJ2-3, with a weak D call TRBD2 (6 bases). Germline loops: CDR1 SGHKS, CDR2 YYEKEE (reference sequence). Trimming stripped 3 bases from V and 1 base from J, with 12 bases between. The length of the CDR3 is 15 residues. CDR3 in DNA: TGTGCCAGCAGCTCCTTGGGGGGAGGCACAGATACGCAGTATTTT. This sequence encodes CASSSLGGGTDTQYF.

This chain links TRBV7-7 with TRBJ2-2, with 9 positions matching TRBD2. The J segment lost 6 bases and the V segment lost 4 bases, leaving 6 bases of the junction unmatched. CDR3 length: 15 residues. Germline CDR1 and CDR2: SSHAT and FNYEAQ (reference sequence). CDR3 sequence: CASSSLAGRAGELFF. The CDR3 nucleotides are TGTGCCAGCAGCTCCCTAGCGGGAAGGGCCGGGGAGCTGTTTTTT.

This clone appeared a single time. The rearrangement joins TRBV4-3 to TRBJ1-4, with 8 nucleotides matching TRBD1. V gave up 5 bases and J gave up 8 bases; unmatched junction bases: 10. Per germline, CDR1 LGHNA and CDR2 YSLEER. The CDR3 runs 15 residues. CDR3 loop: CASSVRTGYCEKLFF. The CDR3 DNA sequence: TGCGCCAGCAGCGTTCGGACAGGGTATTGCGAAAAACTGTTTTTT.

The sample holds a few counts of this clone. V is TRBV21-1 and J is TRBJ2-2; the DNA was not used to check the table's D call, TRBD2. TRBV21-1 is a documented pseudogene. The length of the CDR3 is 16 residues. The CDR3 is CASSKPGLASTGELFF. CDR3 DNA sequence: TGTGCCAGCAGCAAACCAGGACTAGCGAGCACCGGGGAGCTGTTTTTT.

The chain joins TRBV5-4 to TRBJ1-2, with TRBD1 as a possible D gene (6 bases). This CDR3 contains 14 residues. Germline-derived CDR1 and CDR2 are SGHNT and YYREEE (reference sequence). V was trimmed by 2 bases and J by 2 bases, leaving 10 bases between them. The CDR3 DNA is TGTGCCAGCAGCTTCCTGACAGGCAACTATGGCTACACCTTC. It is translated as CASSFLTGNYGYTF.

The chain recombines TRBV4-1 with TRBJ1-4; 7 positions agree with TRBD1. The CDR3 extends over 15 amino acids. The V gene's germline CDR1 is MGHRA and CDR2 YSYEKL. Unmatched junction bases numbered 4, after V lost 4 bases and J lost 2 bases. This CDR3 is CASSRPTGTNEKLFF. For the CDR3, the DNA is TGCGCCAGCAGCCGACCGACAGGGACTAATGAAAAACTGTTTTTT.

This chain uses TRBV18 with TRBJ1-1, with D perhaps matching TRBD1 (5 bases). The germline V and J ends were trimmed by 3 bases and 2 bases, with 19 bases remaining between them. The CDR3 totals 17 residues. The V gene's germline CDR1 is KGHSH and CDR2 LQKENI. In DNA, the CDR3 is TGTGCCAGCTCACCGTCCCCGACAGCACCCGTTAACACTGAAGCTTTCTTT. Residues: CASSPSPTAPVNTEAFF.

The chain couples TRBV15 to TRBJ1-1; D is uncertain. CDR1 is LNHNV and CDR2 is YYDKDF in the germline V gene (reference sequence). V lost 8 bases, J lost 0 bases, and 10 bases lay in between. The CDR3 consists of 13 residues. This CDR3 is CATGDIMNTEAFF. The DNA of the CDR3 is TGTGCCACCGGTGACATCATGAACACTGAAGCTTTCTTT.

The V and J genes are TRBV30 and TRBJ1-1; the match to TRBD1 covers 7 bases. The CDR3 totals 12 residues. Germline CDR1 and CDR2: GTSNPN and SVGIG (reference sequence). J gave up 6 bases and V 7 bases, and 8 bases lay outside the gene matches. Here the CDR3 reads CASSTGVSEAFF. The CDR3 DNA reads TGTGCCTCTTCAACAGGGGTCTCTGAAGCTTTCTTT. Looking up the rest from reference TRBV30 and TRBJ1-1 gives the full variable domain: SQTIHQWPATLVQPVGSPLSLECTVEGTSNPNLYWYRQAAGRGLQLLFYSVGIGQISSEVPQNLSASRPQDRQFILSSKKLLLSDSGFYLCASSTGVSEAFFGQGTRLTVV.

V is TRBV7-9 and J is TRBJ1-2; tentative D call: TRBD1 (5 bases). The CDR3 length is 16 residues. With 3 bases removed from V and 4 bases from J, the gap between germline ends came to 18 bases. The V gene's germline CDR1 is SEHNR and CDR2 FQNEAQ (reference sequence). CDR3 sequence (DNA): TGTGCCAGCAGCTTGTCAGGACCCAGGACAAGCTATGGCTACACCTTC. Its translation: CASSLSGPRTSYGYTF. The entire variable domain, with the rest obtained from reference TRBV7-9 and TRBJ1-2, is as follows: DTGVSQNPRHKITKRGQNVTFRCDPISEHNRLYWYRQTLGQGPEFLTYFQNEAQLEKSRLLSDRFSAERPKGSFSTLEIQRTEQGDSAMYLCASSLSGPRTSYGYTFGSGTRLTVV.

The V call is TRBV6-2 or TRBV6-3, the J call TRBJ2-3, with 7 bases fitting TRBD1. The ends lost 4 bases at V and 1 base at J; junction bases unmatched: 5. The CDR3 is made up of 15 amino acids. Germline V gives CDR1 MNHEY, CDR2 SVGEGT. The CDR3, as DNA: TGTGCCAGCAGTTCGGGACAGAGCCGCACAGATACGCAGTATTTT. It specifies CASSSGQSRTDTQYF.

The chain recombines TRBV13 with TRBJ2-7, with 11 bases lining up with TRBD2. The CDR3 totals 16 residues. In germline, CDR1 is PRHDT, CDR2 FYEKMQ (reference sequence). The trim removed 4 bases at V and 2 bases at J, leaving 7 bases unmatched. In DNA form, the CDR3 reads TGTGCCAGCAGCTCAACACTAGCGGGGGCCACCTACGAGCAGTACTTC. Translation: CASSSTLAGATYEQYF.

The chain carries TRBV6-2 or TRBV6-3 and TRBJ2-7; D remains ambiguous. CDR3 length: 11 amino acids. The germline V gene has CDR1 MNHEY and CDR2 SVGEGT. V was clipped by 5 bases and J by 3 bases, with 5 bases between them. The CDR3 is CASSGLYEQYF. DNA for the CDR3: TGTGCCAGCAGTGGGCTCTACGAGCAGTACTTC.

This chain uses TRBV3-1 (or the pseudogene TRBV3-2) with TRBJ2-1, with a possible D match to TRBD2 (6 bases). Germline V CDR1 and CDR2: LGHDT, YNNKEL (reference sequence). The V end was cut by 4 bases, the J end by 2 bases, with 15 bases between. CDR3 length: 16 residues. The CDR3 DNA reads TGTGCCAGCAGCCCCCAGAGCGGGCGTACCTACAATGAGCAGTTCTTC. Protein product: CASSPQSGRTYNEQFF.

The chain links TRBV7-2 to TRBJ2-1; perhaps TRBD2 as D (6 bases). Germline V gene sequence: CDR1 SGHTA, CDR2 FQGNSA. This CDR3 is 16 amino acids long. Trimming removed 7 bases from V and 4 bases from J, with 20 bases in between. This CDR3 is CASNLAGGGLYNEQFF. The CDR3 region has the DNA TGTGCCAGCAACCTAGCCGGGGGTGGGCTATACAATGAGCAGTTCTTC.

The chain links TRBV2 to TRBJ2-1; a weak D match, TRBD1 (7 bases). V lost 5 bases and J 7 bases, leaving 21 bases between the germline ends. Germline values: CDR1 SNHLY, CDR2 FYNNEI. The CDR3 spans 16 residues. The CDR3 nucleotides are TGTGCCAGCAGTCCCTGGAGAGGGGCAGGGGGGAATGAGCAGTTCTTC. Amino acid sequence: CASSPWRGAGGNEQFF.

The chain couples TRBV19 to TRBJ2-3; a possible D gene is TRBD1 (6 bases). V was pared by 1 base and J by 0 bases, with 17 bases between. The CDR3 sequence is 18 residues long. Per germline, CDR1 LNHDA and CDR2 SQIVND (reference sequence). The CDR3 sequence: CASSIGYYLGTSTDTQYF. The CDR3 DNA reads TGTGCCAGTAGTATAGGGTACTACCTCGGGACAAGCACAGATACGCAGTATTTT.

This clone was detected only once. This chain uses TRBV27 with TRBJ1-6; D unclear. Trimming stripped 3 bases from V and 2 bases from J, with 8 bases between. The germline CDR1 and CDR2 sequences are MNHEY and SMNVEV (reference sequence). This CDR3 is 15 amino acids long. CDR3 DNA sequence: TGTGCCAGCAGTTTCGAGGGCCCCTATAATTCACCCCTCCACTTT. Encoded protein: CASSFEGPYNSPLHF.

The V and J genes are TRBV5-8 and TRBJ2-3; a weak D match, TRBD2 (6 bases). This CDR3 contains 15 residues. Deletions cut 4 bases from V and 7 bases from J, with 19 bases between. Germline V gene sequence: CDR1 SGHTS, CDR2 YDEGEE. The CDR3 here is CASSRETSHTNTQYF. As DNA, the CDR3 is TGTGCCAGCAGCCGGGAGACCTCCCACACGAATACGCAGTATTTT.

The chain carries TRBV4-2 and TRBJ1-6, with 7 bases that match TRBD1. Germline values: CDR1 LGHNA, CDR2 YNFKEQ. J gave up 8 bases and V 1 base, and 8 bases lay outside the gene matches. The CDR3 covers 16 residues. The CDR3 sequence: CASSQARQGVDSPLHF. CDR3 sequence (DNA): TGTGCCAGCAGCCAAGCCCGACAGGGAGTTGATTCACCCCTCCACTTT.

The V call is TRBV19, the J call TRBJ1-2, with TRBD1 matching 7 bases. V dropped 8 bases and J dropped 4; count of bases not matched to a gene: 7. The germline V gene has CDR1 LNHDA and CDR2 SQIVND (reference sequence). This CDR3 contains 13 residues. The CDR3 bases are TGTGCCAGTGGCGACAGGGAATCCTATGGCTACACCTTC. It codes for CASGDRESYGYTF.

The rearrangement uses TRBV12-5 and TRBJ2-7; TRBD2 matches 8 bases. CDR3 size: 13 residues. The germline V gene has CDR1 LGHNT and CDR2 FRNRAP. Trimming removed 3 bases from V and 7 bases from J; junction bases left unmatched: 5. The CDR3 here is CASGFNGGVEQYF. In nucleotides, the CDR3 is TGTGCTAGTGGTTTTAACGGGGGGGTGGAGCAGTACTTC.

The chain carries TRBV7-3 and TRBJ2-3; 7 nucleotides align to TRBD2. Trimming removed 5 bases from V and 2 bases from J; junction bases left unmatched: 7. There are 15 residues in the CDR3. Germline loops: CDR1 SGHTA, CDR2 FQGTGA. CDR3 sequence: CASSVSGRSTDTQYF. As DNA, the CDR3 is TGTGCCAGCAGCGTTAGCGGGCGCTCCACAGATACGCAGTATTTT.

The chain couples TRBV7-3 to TRBJ1-5; a weak D match, TRBD1 (5 bases). This CDR3 has 16 amino acids. The V end was cut by 1 base, the J end by 4 bases, with 14 bases between. Germline V gene sequence: CDR1 SGHTA, CDR2 FQGTGA. In DNA form, the CDR3 reads TGTGCCAGCAGCTTAATTTCCCAGGGTGGAAATCAGCCCCAGCATTTT. Protein sequence: CASSLISQGGNQPQHF. Full variable domain (rest looked up from reference TRBV7-3 and TRBJ1-5): GAGVSQTPSNKVTEKGKYVELRCDPISGHTALYWYRQSLGQGPEFLIYFQGTGAADDSGLPNDRFFAVRPEGSVSTLKIQRTERGDSAVYLCASSLISQGGNQPQHFGDGTRLSIL.

This clone was detected only once. The chain uses TRBV25-1 and TRBJ2-7; no reliable D call. Trimming pared 3 bases from V and 2 bases from J, leaving 23 bases between. The CDR3 is 18 residues long. CDR1 is MGHDK, CDR2 SYGVNS, per germline. CDR3 bases: TGTGCCAGCAGTGATTCTGCGAACGTCAGGCAAAAAACCTACGAGCAGTACTTC. This translates into CASSDSANVRQKTYEQYF.